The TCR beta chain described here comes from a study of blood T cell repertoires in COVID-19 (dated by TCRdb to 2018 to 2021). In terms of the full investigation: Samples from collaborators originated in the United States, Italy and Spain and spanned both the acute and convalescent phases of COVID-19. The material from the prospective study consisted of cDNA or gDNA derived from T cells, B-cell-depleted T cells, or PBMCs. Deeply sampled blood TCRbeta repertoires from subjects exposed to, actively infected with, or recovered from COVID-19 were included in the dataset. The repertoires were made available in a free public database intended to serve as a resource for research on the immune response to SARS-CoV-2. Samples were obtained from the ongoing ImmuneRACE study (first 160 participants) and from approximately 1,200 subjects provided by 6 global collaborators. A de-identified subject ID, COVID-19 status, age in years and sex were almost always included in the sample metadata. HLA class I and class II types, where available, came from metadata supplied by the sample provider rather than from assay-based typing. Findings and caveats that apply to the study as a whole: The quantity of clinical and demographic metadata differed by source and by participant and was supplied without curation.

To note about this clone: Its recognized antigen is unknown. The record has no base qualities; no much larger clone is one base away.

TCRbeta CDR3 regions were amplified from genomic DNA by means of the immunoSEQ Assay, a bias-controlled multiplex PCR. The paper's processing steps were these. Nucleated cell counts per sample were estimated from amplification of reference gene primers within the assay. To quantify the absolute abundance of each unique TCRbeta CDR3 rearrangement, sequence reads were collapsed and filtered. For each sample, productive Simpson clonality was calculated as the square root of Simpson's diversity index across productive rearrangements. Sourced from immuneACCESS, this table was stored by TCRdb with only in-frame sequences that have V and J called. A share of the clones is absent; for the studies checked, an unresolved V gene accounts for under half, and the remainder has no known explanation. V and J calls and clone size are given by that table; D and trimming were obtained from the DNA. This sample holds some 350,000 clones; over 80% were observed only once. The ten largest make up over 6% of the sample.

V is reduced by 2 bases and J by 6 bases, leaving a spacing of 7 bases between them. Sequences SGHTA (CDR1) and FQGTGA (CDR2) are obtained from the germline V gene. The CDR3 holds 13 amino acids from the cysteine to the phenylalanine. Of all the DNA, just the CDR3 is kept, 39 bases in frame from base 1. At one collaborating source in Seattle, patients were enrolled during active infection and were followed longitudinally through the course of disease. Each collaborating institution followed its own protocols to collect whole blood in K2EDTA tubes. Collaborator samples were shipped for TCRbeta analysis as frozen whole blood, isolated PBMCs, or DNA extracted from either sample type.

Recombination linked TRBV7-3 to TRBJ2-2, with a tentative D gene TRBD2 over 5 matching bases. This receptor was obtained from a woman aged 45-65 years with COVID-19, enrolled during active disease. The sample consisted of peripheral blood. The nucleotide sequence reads TGTGCCAGCAGCTTAGTACTAGCCGGGGAGCTGTTTTTT. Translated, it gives CASSLVLAGELFF.